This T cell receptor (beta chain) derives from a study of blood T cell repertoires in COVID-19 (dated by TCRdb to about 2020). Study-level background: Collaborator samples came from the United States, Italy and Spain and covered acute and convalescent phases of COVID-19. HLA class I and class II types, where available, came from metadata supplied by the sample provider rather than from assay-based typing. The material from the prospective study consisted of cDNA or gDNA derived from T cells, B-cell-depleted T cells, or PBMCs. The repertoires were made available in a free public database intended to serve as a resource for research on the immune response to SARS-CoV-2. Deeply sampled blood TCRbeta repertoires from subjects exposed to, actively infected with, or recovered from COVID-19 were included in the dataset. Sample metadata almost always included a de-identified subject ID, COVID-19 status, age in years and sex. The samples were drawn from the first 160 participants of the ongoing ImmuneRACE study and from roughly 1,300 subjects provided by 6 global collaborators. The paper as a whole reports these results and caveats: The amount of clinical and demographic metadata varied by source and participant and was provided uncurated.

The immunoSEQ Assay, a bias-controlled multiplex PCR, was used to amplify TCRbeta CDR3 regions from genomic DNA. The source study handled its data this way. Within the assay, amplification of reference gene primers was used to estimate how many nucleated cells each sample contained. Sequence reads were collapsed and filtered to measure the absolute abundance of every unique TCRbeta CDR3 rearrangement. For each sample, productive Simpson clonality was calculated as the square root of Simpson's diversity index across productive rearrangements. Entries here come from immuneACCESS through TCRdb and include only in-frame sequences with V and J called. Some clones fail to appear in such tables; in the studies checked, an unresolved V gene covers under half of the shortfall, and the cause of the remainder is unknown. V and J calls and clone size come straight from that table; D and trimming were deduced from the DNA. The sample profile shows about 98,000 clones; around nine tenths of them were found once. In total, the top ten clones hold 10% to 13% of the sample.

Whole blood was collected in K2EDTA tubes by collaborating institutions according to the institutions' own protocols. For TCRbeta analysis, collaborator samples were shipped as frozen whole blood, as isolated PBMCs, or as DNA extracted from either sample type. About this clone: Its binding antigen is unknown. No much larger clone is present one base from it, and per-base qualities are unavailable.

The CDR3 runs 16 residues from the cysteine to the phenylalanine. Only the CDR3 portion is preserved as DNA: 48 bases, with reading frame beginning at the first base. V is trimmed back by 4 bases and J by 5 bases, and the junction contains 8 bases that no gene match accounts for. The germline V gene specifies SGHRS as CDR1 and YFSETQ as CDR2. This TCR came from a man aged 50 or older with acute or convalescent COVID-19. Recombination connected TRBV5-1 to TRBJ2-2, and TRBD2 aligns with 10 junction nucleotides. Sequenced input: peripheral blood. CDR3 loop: CASSELLAGVTGELFF. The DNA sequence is TGCGCCAGCAGCGAACTTCTAGCGGGAGTTACCGGGGAGCTGTTTTTT.